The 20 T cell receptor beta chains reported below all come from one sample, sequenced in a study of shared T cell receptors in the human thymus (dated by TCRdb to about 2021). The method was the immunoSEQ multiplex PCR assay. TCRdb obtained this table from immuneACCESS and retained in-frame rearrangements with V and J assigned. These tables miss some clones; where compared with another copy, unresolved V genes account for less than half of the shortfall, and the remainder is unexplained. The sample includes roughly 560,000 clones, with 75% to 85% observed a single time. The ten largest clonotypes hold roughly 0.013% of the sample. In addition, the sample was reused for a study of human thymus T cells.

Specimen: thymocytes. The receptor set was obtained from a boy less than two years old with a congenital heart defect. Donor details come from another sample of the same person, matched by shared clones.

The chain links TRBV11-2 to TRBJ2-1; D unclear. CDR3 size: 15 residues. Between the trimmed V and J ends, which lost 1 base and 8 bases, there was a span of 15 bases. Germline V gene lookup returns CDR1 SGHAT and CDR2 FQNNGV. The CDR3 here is CASSLVRGSEDEQFF. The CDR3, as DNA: TGTGCCAGCAGCTTAGTGCGCGGAAGTGAGGATGAGCAGTTCTTC.

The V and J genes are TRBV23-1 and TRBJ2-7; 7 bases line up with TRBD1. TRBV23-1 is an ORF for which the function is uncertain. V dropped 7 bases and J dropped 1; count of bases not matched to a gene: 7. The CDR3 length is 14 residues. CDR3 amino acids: CASTRTGSSYEQYF. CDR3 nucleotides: TGCGCCAGCACTCGGACAGGCTCATCCTACGAGCAGTACTTC.

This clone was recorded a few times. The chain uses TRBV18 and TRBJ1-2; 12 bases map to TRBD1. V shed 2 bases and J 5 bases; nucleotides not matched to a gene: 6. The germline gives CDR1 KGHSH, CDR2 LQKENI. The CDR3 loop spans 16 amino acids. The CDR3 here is CASSPSGTGGRYGYTF. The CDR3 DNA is TGTGCCAGCTCACCATCCGGGACAGGGGGCCGTTATGGCTACACCTTC. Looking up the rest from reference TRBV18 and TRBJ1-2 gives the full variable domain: NAGVMQNPRHLVRRRGQEARLRCSPMKGHSHVYWYRQLPEEGLKFMVYLQKENIIDESGMPKERFSAEFPKEGPSILRIQQVVRGDSAAYFCASSPSGTGGRYGYTFGSGTRLTVV.

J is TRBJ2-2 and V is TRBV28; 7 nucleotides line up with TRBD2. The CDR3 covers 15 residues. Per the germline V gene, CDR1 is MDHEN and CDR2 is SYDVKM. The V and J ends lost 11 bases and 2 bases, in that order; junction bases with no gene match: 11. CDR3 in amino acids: CAVQTREKNTGELFF. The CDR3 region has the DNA TGTGCCGTCCAGACGCGGGAGAAAAACACCGGGGAGCTGTTTTTT.

DNA of the CDR3: TGCGCCAGTGGGCTCGGTGGACAGGGGAACACCGGGGAGCTGTTTTTT. It translates to CASGLGGQGNTGELFF. The J gene is TRBJ2-2, the V gene TRBV4-1, with 8 bases fitting TRBD1. Germline CDR1 is MGHRA and CDR2 is YSYEKL. Losses at the gene ends were 9 bases for V and 1 base for J; bases not matched to a gene: 10. The CDR3 has 16 amino acids.

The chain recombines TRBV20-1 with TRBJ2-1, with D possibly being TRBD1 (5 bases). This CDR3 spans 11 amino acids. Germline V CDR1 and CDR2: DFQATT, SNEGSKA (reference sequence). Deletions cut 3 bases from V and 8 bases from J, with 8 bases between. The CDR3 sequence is CSARVGHEQFF. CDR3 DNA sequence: TGCAGTGCTAGGGTGGGGCATGAGCAGTTCTTC.

The CDR3 spells CASSVGSGRGRLETQYF. The CDR3 DNA reads as TGTGCCAGCAGTGTGGGTTCCGGCAGGGGGCGCCTGGAGACCCAGTACTTC. This sequence joins TRBV25-1 and TRBJ2-5; 8 bases are a match to TRBD1. Germline CDR1 reads MGHDK; CDR2 reads SYGVNS. This CDR3 comprises 17 residues. The trim removed 4 bases at V and 5 bases at J, leaving 15 bases unmatched.

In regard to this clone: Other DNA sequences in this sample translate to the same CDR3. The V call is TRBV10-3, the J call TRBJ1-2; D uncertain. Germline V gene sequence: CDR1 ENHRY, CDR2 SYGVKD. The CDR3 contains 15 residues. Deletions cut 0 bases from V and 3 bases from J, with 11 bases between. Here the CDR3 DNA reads TGTGCCATCAGTGAGTCGAAAGGAGAGGACTATGGCTACACCTTC. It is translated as CAISESKGEDYGYTF.

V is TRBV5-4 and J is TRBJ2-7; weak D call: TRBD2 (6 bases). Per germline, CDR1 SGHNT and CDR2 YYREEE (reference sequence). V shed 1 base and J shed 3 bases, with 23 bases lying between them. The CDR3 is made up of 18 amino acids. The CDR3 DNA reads TGTGCCAGCAGCTTGACGATTCCCCACGATAGCGGCCGCTACGAGCAGTACTTC. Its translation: CASSLTIPHDSGRYEQYF.

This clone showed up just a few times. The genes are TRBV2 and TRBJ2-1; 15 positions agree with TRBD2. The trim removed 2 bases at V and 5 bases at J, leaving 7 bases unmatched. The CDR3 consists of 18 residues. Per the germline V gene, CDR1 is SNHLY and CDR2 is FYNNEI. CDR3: CASSEMGRTSGRDNEQFF. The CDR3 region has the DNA TGTGCCAGCAGTGAAATGGGCAGGACTAGCGGGAGGGACAATGAGCAGTTCTTC.

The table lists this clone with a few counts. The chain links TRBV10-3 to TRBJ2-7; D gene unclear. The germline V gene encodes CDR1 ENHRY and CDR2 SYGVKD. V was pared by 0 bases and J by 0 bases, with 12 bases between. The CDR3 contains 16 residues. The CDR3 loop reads CAISESGVMISYEQYF. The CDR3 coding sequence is TGTGCCATCAGTGAGTCCGGTGTCATGATCTCCTACGAGCAGTACTTC.

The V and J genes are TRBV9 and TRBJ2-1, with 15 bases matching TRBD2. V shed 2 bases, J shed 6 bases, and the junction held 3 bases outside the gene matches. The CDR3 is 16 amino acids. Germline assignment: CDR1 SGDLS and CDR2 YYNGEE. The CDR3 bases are TGTGCCAGCAGCGTGGGGGGACTAGCGGGAGGCAATGAGCAGTTCTTC. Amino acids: CASSVGGLAGGNEQFF.

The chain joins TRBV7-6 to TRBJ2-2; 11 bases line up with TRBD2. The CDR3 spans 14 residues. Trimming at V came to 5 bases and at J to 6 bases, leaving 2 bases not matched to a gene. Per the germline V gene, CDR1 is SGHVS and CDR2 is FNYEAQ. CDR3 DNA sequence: TGTGCCAGCAGCGCGGGACTAGCGGCCGGGGAGCTGTTTTTT. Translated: CASSAGLAAGELFF.

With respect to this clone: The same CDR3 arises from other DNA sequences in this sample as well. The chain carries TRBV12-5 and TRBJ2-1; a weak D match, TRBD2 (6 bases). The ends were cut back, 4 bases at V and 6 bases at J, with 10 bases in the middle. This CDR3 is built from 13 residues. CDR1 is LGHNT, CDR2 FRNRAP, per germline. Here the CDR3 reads CASGSGLTNEQFF. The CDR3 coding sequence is TGTGCTAGTGGTTCGGGACTCACCAATGAGCAGTTCTTC. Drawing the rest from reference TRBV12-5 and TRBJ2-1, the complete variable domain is DARVTQTPRHKVTEMGQEVTMRCQPILGHNTVFWYRQTMMQGLELLAYFRNRAPLDDSGMPKDRFSAEMPDATLATLKIQPSEPRDSAVYFCASGSGLTNEQFFGPGTRLTVL.

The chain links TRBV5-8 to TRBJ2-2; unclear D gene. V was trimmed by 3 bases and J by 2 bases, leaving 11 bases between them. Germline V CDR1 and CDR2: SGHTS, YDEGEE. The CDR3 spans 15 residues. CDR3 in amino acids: CASSSWVTNTGELFF. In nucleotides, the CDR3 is TGTGCCAGCAGCTCCTGGGTGACTAACACCGGGGAGCTGTTTTTT.

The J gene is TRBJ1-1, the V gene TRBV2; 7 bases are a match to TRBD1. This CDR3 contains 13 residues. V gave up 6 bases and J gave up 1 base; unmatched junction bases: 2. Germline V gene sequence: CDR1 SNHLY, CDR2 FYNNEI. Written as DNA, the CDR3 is TGTGCCAGCAGGACAGGGACGAACACTGAAGCTTTCTTT. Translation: CASRTGTNTEAFF.

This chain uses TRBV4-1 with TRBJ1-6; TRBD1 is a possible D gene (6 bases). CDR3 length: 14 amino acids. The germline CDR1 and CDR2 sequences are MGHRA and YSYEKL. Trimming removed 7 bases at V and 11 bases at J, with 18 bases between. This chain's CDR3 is CASTTPGHIPPLHF. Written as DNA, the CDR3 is TGCGCCAGCACCACACCGGGACATATCCCACCCCTCCACTTT.

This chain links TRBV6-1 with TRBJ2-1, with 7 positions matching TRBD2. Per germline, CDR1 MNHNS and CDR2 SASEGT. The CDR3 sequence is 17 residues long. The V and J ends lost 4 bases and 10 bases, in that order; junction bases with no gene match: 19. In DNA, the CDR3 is TGTGCCAGCAGTGTACGTCGGCAGCGGGGCTTCAATAAGGAGCAGTTCTTC. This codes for CASSVRRQRGFNKEQFF.

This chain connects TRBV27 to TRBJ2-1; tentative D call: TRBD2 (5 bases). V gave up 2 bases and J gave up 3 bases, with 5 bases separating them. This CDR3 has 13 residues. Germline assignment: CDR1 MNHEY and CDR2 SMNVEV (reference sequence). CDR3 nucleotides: TGTGCCAGCAGTTTACGGGACTACAATGAGCAGTTCTTC. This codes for CASSLRDYNEQFF.

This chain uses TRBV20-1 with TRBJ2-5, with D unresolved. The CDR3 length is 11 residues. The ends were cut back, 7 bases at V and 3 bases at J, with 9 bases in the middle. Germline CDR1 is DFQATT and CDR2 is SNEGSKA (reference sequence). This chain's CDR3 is CSGTEKETQYF. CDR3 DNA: TGCAGTGGCACGGAGAAAGAGACCCAGTACTTC.